This TCR beta chain was sequenced in a study of shared clonotypes between healthy human individuals. Study results and caveats: How much donors shared clonotypes was expected to be affected by sequencing depth. Richness estimates generally favored naive over memory subsets. Some naive CD4 clonotypes, 4.5% to 5.5%, turned up in common across a handful of donors.

CDR1 is PRHDT, CDR2 FYEKMQ, per germline (reference sequence). V shed 5 bases and J 4 bases; nucleotides not matched to a gene: 11. The CDR3 has 18 residues. CD45RO-negative CD8 cells positively selected for CCR7 made up the naive population, which excluded terminally differentiated effector memory CD45RA+ cells. It was at deep level that the assay was run. TCRdb's table, derived via immunoSEQ multiplex PCR, lists solely in-frame clones and lacks some. This sample has about 2 million clones, with over 85% found just once. Concerning this clone itself: Its cognate antigen is unknown.

What was sequenced was naive CD8+ T cells sorted from blood. The J gene is TRBJ2-6, the V gene TRBV13, with 10 bases that match TRBD2. This TCR was recovered from a man between 18 and 35 years old in good health. The CDR3 region has the DNA TGTGCCAGCAGCCCCCATAAGCGGGGGGGCCTCGGGGCCAACGTCCTGACTTTC. This gives the protein CASSPHKRGGLGANVLTF. The whole variable domain, remainder taken from reference TRBV13 and TRBJ2-6, is AAGVIQSPRHLIKEKRETATLKCYPIPRHDTVYWYQQGPGQDPQFLISFYEKMQSDKGSIPDRFSAQQFSDYHSELNMSSLELGDSALYFCASSPHKRGGLGANVLTFGAGSRLTVL.